This TCR beta chain came from a study of CD8 T cells in Susac syndrome. TCR beta sequences were obtained from blood CD8+ and CD4+ T cells. Trimming shortened V by 7 bases and J by 0 bases, and 14 bases separated the two germline ends. The CDR3 length is 15 residues. CDR1 and CDR2 (germline): MNHEY, SVGAGI. RNA, at 0.5 to 1 ug, was reverse transcribed with random hexamers. Amplification of TCR beta CDR3 used immunoSEQ multiplex PCR across 54 Vbeta and 13 Jbeta. TCRdb reprocessed the immunoSEQ multiplex PCR reads with MiXCR, giving one entry per CDR3 protein. The sample carries about 170,000 distinct CDR3 sequences, 95% to 97% recorded once.

The chain joins TRBV6-5 to TRBJ2-3, with D possibly matching TRBD1 (5 bases). The receptor was derived from a human donor with Susac syndrome. The sequencing input was CD4+ T cells from PBMCs. CDR3 DNA sequence: TGTGCCAGCACCGGACACGGACGTAGCACAGATACGCAGTATTTT. Protein sequence: CASTGHGRSTDTQYF.